This T cell receptor beta chain was recovered during a study of shared clonotypes between healthy human individuals. The V and J ends lost 3 bases and 2 bases, in that order; junction bases with no gene match: 11. CDR1 and CDR2 (germline): SQVTM, ANQGSEA. CDR3 length: 16 residues. This clone was recorded a few times. Replicate PCRs for unsorted PBMC used 250 to 300 ng DNA (about 27,000 T cell genomes). Some clones are missing from TCRdb's copy, which holds only in-frame ones; the method was immunoSEQ multiplex PCR. Found here are fewer than 550,000 clones, roughly 79% of them singletons; the top ten hold roughly an eighth.

Input material: PBMCs. V usage is TRBV29-1 and J usage is TRBJ2-3, with 7 bases fitting TRBD1. This receptor was identified in a middle-aged woman in good health. Some clones in this sample may be carry-over from other donors' samples. The CDR3 nucleotides read TGCAGCGTTGATAGCCCGGGACAGTTTTTCACAGATACGCAGTATTTT. As protein: CSVDSPGQFFTDTQYF.